This entry lists 26 T cell receptor beta chains sequenced from one sample in a study of spatial heterogeneity in lung cancer. Findings of the study overall: Higher tumor mutation counts went along with higher counts of expanded intratumoral alpha and beta TCRs.

One entry per CDR3 protein results from TCRdb running MiXCR on the 5' RACE reads. The table includes approximately 94,000 distinct CDR3 sequences, 4.4% detected once. Time point of the sample: sample taken at primary tumor resection. No antigen has been identified for these receptors. The specimen comprised lung tumor tissue, sampled at surgery. The receptors come from a male donor with early-stage non-small cell lung cancer.

The V gene is TRBV4-1, the J gene TRBJ2-2, with 11 nucleotides matching TRBD2. The CDR3 sequence is 15 residues long. With 1 base clipped from V and 7 bases from J, the junction kept 2 bases outside the gene matches. CDR1 is MGHRA and CDR2 is YSYEKL in the germline V gene. CDR3 sequence: CASSQVLAGDGELFF. The CDR3 DNA follows: TGCGCCAGCAGCCAAGTACTAGCGGGAGACGGGGAGCTGTTTTTT.

This clonotype was seen ten or more times. The rearrangement joins TRBV2 to TRBJ2-3; 9 nucleotides match TRBD2. Germline-derived CDR1 and CDR2 are SNHLY and FYNNEI. J lost 5 bases, V lost 6 bases, and 9 bases had no gene match. The CDR3 spans 15 residues. The CDR3 protein is CASRISGSGRDTQYF. For the CDR3, the DNA is TGTGCCAGCAGGATTAGCGGGAGTGGGAGAGATACGCAGTATTTT.

In this sample, this clonotype turned up many times. This chain links TRBV6-5 with TRBJ2-2; 9 bases line up with TRBD1. The germline V gene encodes CDR1 MNHEY and CDR2 SVGAGI. The CDR3 is made up of 15 amino acids. V trimming: 10 bases; J trimming: 1 base; junction bases outside the gene matches: 7. The CDR3 DNA is TGTGCCACCCGAACAGGGGGCCAGAACACCGGGGAGCTGTTTTTT. This translates into CATRTGGQNTGELFF.

This clonotype was detected many times. This chain uses TRBV5-1 with TRBJ1-2; no firm D call. Between the trimmed V and J ends, which lost 0 bases and 0 bases, there was a span of 12 bases. The CDR3 covers 16 residues. The germline gives CDR1 SGHRS, CDR2 YFSETQ. CDR3 sequence (DNA): TGCGCCAGCAGCTTGGACAGCGACCCCTCTAACTATGGCTACACCTTC. Translation: CASSLDSDPSNYGYTF. The whole variable domain, remainder taken from reference TRBV5-1 and TRBJ1-2, is KAGVTQTPRYLIKTRGQQVTLSCSPISGHRSVSWYQQTPGQGLQFLFEYFSETQRNKGNFPGRFSGRQFSNSRSEMNVSTLELGDSALYLCASSLDSDPSNYGYTFGSGTRLTVV.

In regard to this clonotype: The junction and the germline gene differ at one end; a read error may be behind it. This chain uses TRBV13 with TRBJ2-2, with D uncertain. This CDR3 region has 12 residues. Germline V CDR1 and CDR2: PRHDT, FYEKMQ (reference sequence). The CDR3 region has the DNA TGTACCAGCAGTGTCGGACCCGGGGAGCTGTTTTTT. Amino acid sequence: CTSSVGPGELFF.

This clonotype was observed many times. The chain uses TRBV5-6 and TRBJ2-5; 9 nucleotides line up with TRBD1. With V trimmed by 10 bases and J by 1 base, 5 bases remained unmatched. Germline V lookup: CDR1 SGHDT, CDR2 YYEEEE. The CDR3 is 13 amino acids. CDR3 DNA: TGTGCCTCCGGGACAGGGCCCCAAGAGACCCAGTACTTC. This translates into CASGTGPQETQYF.

This clonotype came up many times. The chain carries TRBV9 and TRBJ1-1, with D possibly matching TRBD1 (5 bases). The CDR3 runs 11 residues. Trimming took off 6 bases at V and 3 bases at J, with 6 bases between the two ends. Germline CDR1 and CDR2: SGDLS and YYNGEE. The CDR3 spells CASMGDTEAFF. The DNA for the CDR3 is TGTGCCAGCATGGGGGACACTGAAGCTTTCTTT.

This clonotype was picked up many times. The genes are TRBV14 and TRBJ2-7; D gene unclear. V lost 1 base and J 7 bases, leaving 8 bases between the germline ends. Germline CDR1 is SGHDN and CDR2 is FVKESK. This CDR3 is 12 amino acids long. The CDR3: CASSQGPWEQYF. Here the CDR3 DNA reads TGTGCCAGCAGCCAAGGACCATGGGAGCAGTACTTC.

In its sample, this clonotype was seen a few times. The V gene is TRBV4-1, the J gene TRBJ1-6; possible D gene TRBD1, 5 bases. V shed 4 bases and J shed 8 bases, with 9 bases lying between them. This CDR3 comprises 13 residues. Germline V gene data show CDR1 as MGHRA and CDR2 as YSYEKL. The CDR3 here is CASSPTEDSPLHF. Written as DNA, the CDR3 is TGCGCCAGCAGCCCGACAGAGGATTCACCCCTCCACTTT.

The chain uses TRBV27 and TRBJ1-5, with D uncertain. V lost 5 bases, J lost 2 bases, and 13 bases lay in between. In germline, CDR1 is MNHEY, CDR2 SMNVEV (reference sequence). The CDR3 is 15 amino acids. This CDR3 is CASSPGSLGNQPQHF. The CDR3 nucleotides read TGTGCCAGCAGTCCTGGGAGTTTGGGCAATCAGCCCCAGCATTTT.

This clonotype was seen repeatedly, ten times or more. This sequence joins TRBV20-1 and TRBJ2-7; D is unresolved. CDR3 length: 15 amino acids. Germline values: CDR1 DFQATT, CDR2 SNEGSKA (reference sequence). Trimming removed 0 bases at V and 1 base at J, with 13 bases between. DNA of the CDR3: TGCAGTGCTAGAGATATGTATGGAGAGTCCTACGAGCAGTACTTC. Encoded protein: CSARDMYGESYEQYF.

This clonotype has ten or more counts. This rearrangement joins TRBV4-1 to TRBJ1-1, with D perhaps matching TRBD1 (5 bases). V dropped 1 base and J dropped 11 bases, with 17 bases sitting between them. This CDR3 contains 14 residues. The germline V gene has CDR1 MGHRA and CDR2 YSYEKL. DNA for the CDR3: TGCGCCAGCAGCCAAGTCGGAGCCCCCGGGACGGCTTTCTTT. This encodes CASSQVGAPGTAFF.

This clonotype was seen at least ten times. The chain couples TRBV27 to TRBJ1-5, with 7 bases matching TRBD1. V was pared by 8 bases and J by 2 bases, with 6 bases of the junction left unmatched. The length of the CDR3 is 14 residues. The germline CDR1 and CDR2 sequences are MNHEY and SMNVEV (reference sequence). The CDR3 sequence is CASSSGTGNQPQHF. The CDR3 region has the DNA TGTGCCAGCTCTTCCGGGACAGGCAATCAGCCCCAGCATTTT.

This clonotype was found many times. The V and J genes are TRBV5-1 and TRBJ2-3; 10 bases align to TRBD2. V lost 2 bases and J lost 4; bases outside the gene matches: 4. CDR3 size: 15 residues. The germline CDR1 and CDR2 sequences are SGHRS and YFSETQ. CDR3 sequence reads: CASSLTSGNADTQYF. Written as DNA, the CDR3 is TGCGCCAGCAGCTTAACTAGCGGGAATGCAGATACGCAGTATTTT.

The V and J genes are TRBV20-1 and TRBJ2-1, with 11 nucleotides matching TRBD1. Germline CDR1 DFQATT, CDR2 SNEGSKA (reference sequence). The CDR3 is 13 residues long. CDR3 nucleotides: TGCAGGCCGGACAGGGGGCGAGGGAATGAGCAGTTCTTC. Its protein product is CRPDRGRGNEQFF.

This clonotype came up many times. The genes are TRBV19 and TRBJ2-1; D unresolved. Trimming removed 4 bases from V and 10 bases from J, with 11 bases in between. Germline V gene sequence: CDR1 LNHDA, CDR2 SQIVND (reference sequence). The CDR3 has 12 amino acids. For the CDR3, the DNA is TGTGCCAGTAGTACACCCCCCGGCGAGCAGTTCTTC. Encoded protein: CASSTPPGEQFF.

This clonotype appeared many times. The chain carries TRBV18 and TRBJ2-6, with D hard to call. CDR1 KGHSH and CDR2 LQKENI come from the germline V gene. V lost 5 bases, J lost 3 bases, and 8 bases lay in between. The CDR3 has 14 amino acids. Here the CDR3 DNA reads TGTGCCAGCTCAACCCTCCTTGGGGCCAACGTCCTGACTTTC. It codes for CASSTLLGANVLTF.

This clonotype came up many times. The V call is TRBV12-3 or TRBV12-4, the J call TRBJ2-1; 8 bases agree with TRBD1. Trimming took 6 bases from V and 6 from J; bases not matched to a gene: 4. The CDR3 length is 13 residues. The CDR3 DNA reads TGTGCCAGCAGACTAGACAGGGGCAATGAGCAGTTCTTC. It translates to CASRLDRGNEQFF.

This clonotype was seen many times. The chain employs TRBV6-2 or TRBV6-3 and TRBJ2-2; weak D call: TRBD2 (5 bases). CDR3 size: 16 residues. CDR1 and CDR2 from the germline V gene are MNHEY and SVGEGT. Deletions cut 6 bases from V and 4 bases from J, with 18 bases between. The CDR3: CASRYGETYVTGELFF. The CDR3 DNA sequence: TGTGCCAGCAGATATGGGGAGACCTATGTCACCGGGGAGCTGTTTTTT.

The sample holds many counts of this clonotype. The chain combines TRBV6-5 with TRBJ1-6; no clear D gene. The CDR3 extends over 14 amino acids. Per germline, CDR1 MNHEY and CDR2 SVGAGI. Trimming shortened V by 2 bases and J by 10 bases, and 12 bases separated the two germline ends. The DNA for the CDR3 is TGTGCCAGCAGTTACGGGCAGGAGGAATCACCCCTCCACTTT. Its translation is CASSYGQEESPLHF.

There are many counts of this clonotype. The V call is TRBV6-2 or TRBV6-3, the J call TRBJ1-2; D uncertain. Deletions cut 2 bases from V and 1 base from J, with 5 bases between. Germline values: CDR1 MNHEY, CDR2 SVGEGT. The CDR3 covers 13 residues. The CDR3 DNA reads TGTGCCAGCAGTTACCACAGTAACTATGGCTACACCTTC. This codes for CASSYHSNYGYTF.

This clonotype was counted ten times or more. The chain links TRBV27 to TRBJ2-2; tentative D call: TRBD2 (6 bases). CDR1 and CDR2 from the germline V gene are MNHEY and SMNVEV (reference sequence). The CDR3 spans 17 residues. Trimming took off 2 bases at V and 3 bases at J, with 16 bases between the two ends. CDR3 in amino acids: CASSLPQIGDYTGELFF. Written as DNA, the CDR3 is TGTGCCAGCAGTTTACCCCAGATTGGGGACTACACCGGGGAGCTGTTTTTT.

This rearrangement joins TRBV9 to TRBJ1-1, with a weak D call TRBD1 (6 bases). V was shortened by 4 bases and J by 2 bases, with 15 bases between the two germline ends. Looked up from germline, CDR1 is SGDLS and CDR2 is YYNGEE. The CDR3 sequence is 15 residues long. CDR3 bases: TGTGCCAGCAGCCGGGACACCTCATTTAACACTGAAGCTTTCTTT. Amino acids: CASSRDTSFNTEAFF. Full variable domain (missing parts from reference TRBV9 and TRBJ1-1): DSGVTQTPKHLITATGQRVTLRCSPRSGDLSVYWYQQSLDQGLQFLIQYYNGEERAKGNILERFSAQQFPDLHSELNLSSLELGDSALYFCASSRDTSFNTEAFFGQGTRLTVV.

This clonotype has ten or more counts. An end of the junction does not agree with germline; a read error may underlie this. This chain joins TRBV5-1 and TRBJ2-1, with a possible D match to TRBD2 (5 bases). The germline V gene has CDR1 SGHRS and CDR2 YFSETQ. The CDR3 extends over 13 amino acids. The DNA for the CDR3 is TGCGCCAGCAGCTTAATACTAGGCACTGAGCAGGTCTTC. Its protein is CASSLILGTEQVF.

This clonotype has at least ten counts. The chain employs TRBV5-1 and TRBJ2-3; D is unresolved. Trimming removed 4 bases from V and 6 bases from J, with 15 bases in between. The CDR3 sequence is 14 residues long. The germline V gene encodes CDR1 SGHRS and CDR2 YFSETQ. CDR3 residues: CASSMGILSDTQYF. As DNA, the CDR3 is TGCGCCAGCAGCATGGGGATACTGTCGGATACGCAGTATTTT.

This clonotype has ten or more counts. This CDR3 reads CSVSGGTEAFF. The CDR3 DNA reads as TGCAGCGTTTCAGGGGGCACTGAAGCTTTCTTT. The chain has TRBV29-1 and TRBJ1-1, with 7 bases matching TRBD1. Losses at the gene ends were 5 bases for V and 4 bases for J; bases not matched to a gene: 1. This CDR3 contains 11 residues. CDR1 is SQVTM, CDR2 ANQGSEA, per germline.